The T cell receptor (beta chain) described here comes from a study of blood T cell repertoires in COVID-19. Study-level background: Samples taken during acute and convalescent COVID-19 were collected in the United States, Italy and Spain. PBMCs, B-cell-depleted T cells, or T cells were the source of the cDNA or gDNA that made up the material.

The CDR3 runs to 13 residues. In germline, CDR1 is KGHSH, CDR2 LQKENI. V shed 4 bases and J shed 1 base, with 7 bases lying between them. In the original workflow: Reference gene primer amplification in the assay estimated nucleated cell counts. The protocol was immunoSEQ multiplex PCR, while the TCRdb copy is restricted to in-frame clones and leaves out a portion. V, J and clone size are taken as reported in that table, and D and trimming were inferred from the DNA itself. The sample has 200,000 to 250,000 clones, over 70% seen once. The chain carries TRBV18 and TRBJ1-1; D unresolved. The TCR was taken from a man between 50 and 59 years old with active or convalescent COVID-19. The sequencing sample was made of peripheral blood. CDR3 residues: CASSLTENTEAFF. The CDR3 nucleotides are TGTGCCAGCTCACTTACAGAGAACACTGAAGCTTTCTTT. The whole variable domain, filled in from reference TRBV18 and TRBJ1-1, reads NAGVMQNPRHLVRRRGQEARLRCSPMKGHSHVYWYRQLPEEGLKFMVYLQKENIIDESGMPKERFSAEFPKEGPSILRIQQVVRGDSAAYFCASSLTENTEAFFGQGTRLTVV.